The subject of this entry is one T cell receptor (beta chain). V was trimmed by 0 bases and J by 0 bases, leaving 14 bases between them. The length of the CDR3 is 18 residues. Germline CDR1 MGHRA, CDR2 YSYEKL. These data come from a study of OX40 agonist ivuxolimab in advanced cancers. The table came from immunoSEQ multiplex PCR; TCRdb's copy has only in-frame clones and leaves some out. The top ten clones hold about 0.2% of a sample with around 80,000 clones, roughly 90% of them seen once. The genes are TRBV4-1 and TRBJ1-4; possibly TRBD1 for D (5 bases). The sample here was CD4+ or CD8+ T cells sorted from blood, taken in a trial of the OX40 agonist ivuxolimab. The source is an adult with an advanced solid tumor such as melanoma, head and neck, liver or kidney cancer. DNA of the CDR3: TGCGCCAGCAGCCAAGACAGGGTGGGGACCACAACTAATGAAAAACTGTTTTTT. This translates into CASSQDRVGTTTNEKLFF.